The 14 T cell receptor beta chains listed next were all sequenced from one sample in a study of identical twins. Each CDR3 protein gets one entry after TCRdb re-called the 5' RACE reads with MiXCR. The profile shows some 500,000 distinct CDR3 sequences, 7.5% to 10% of them singletons. These data were also reused for a study on yellow fever vaccine responses in identical twins.

Sequencing input: PBMCs. The receptors derive from a woman under 30 in good health.

This clonotype was detected many times. The chain employs TRBV12-3 or TRBV12-4 and TRBJ2-4, with TRBD2 matching 7 bases. There are 16 residues in the CDR3. Germline trimming cut 1 base from V and 0 bases from J; bases unmatched to any gene: 3. The CDR3 sequence is CASSLELALAKNIQYF. In DNA, the CDR3 is TGTGCCAGCAGTTTAGAACTAGCGTTAGCCAAAAACATTCAGTACTTC.

In this sample, this clonotype turned up a few times. The chain couples TRBV20-1 to TRBJ2-7; tentatively, D is TRBD1 (6 bases). V lost 0 bases and J 7 bases, leaving 16 bases between the germline ends. The CDR3 contains 14 residues. Germline V gene lookup returns CDR1 DFQATT and CDR2 SNEGSKA (reference sequence). The CDR3 nucleotides are TGCAGTGCTAGAGATCCACAGGGAGCAGTGGAGCAGTACTTC. It encodes CSARDPQGAVEQYF.

This clonotype has only a few counts. One end of the junction is discordant with germline, which a read error may explain. J is TRBJ2-3 and V is TRBV7-7, with D possibly called TRBD1 or TRBD2 (5 bases each). The germline V gene encodes CDR1 SSHAT and CDR2 FNYEAQ (reference sequence). This CDR3 is built from 14 residues. The CDR3 loop is CASSLEGPIGTLYF. In nucleotides, the CDR3 is TGTGCTAGCAGCCTCGAGGGGCCTATAGGCACCTTGTATTTT.

This clonotype has at least ten counts. The chain combines TRBV9 with TRBJ2-1, with TRBD1 matching over 7 bases. The ends lost 0 bases at V and 7 bases at J; junction bases unmatched: 7. The CDR3 runs to 15 residues. Looked up from germline, CDR1 is SGDLS and CDR2 is YYNGEE. This CDR3 reads CASSVEGAGFNEQFF. The CDR3 nucleotides read TGTGCCAGCAGCGTAGAGGGGGCGGGTTTTAATGAGCAGTTCTTC.

This clonotype occurred many times. The V call is TRBV3-1, the J call TRBJ1-3; the match to TRBD1 covers 9 bases. CDR1 and CDR2 (germline): LGHDT, YNNKEL (reference sequence). V was clipped by 1 base and J by 2 bases; unmatched bases: 12. CDR3 length equals 19 residues. CDR3 bases: TGTGCCAGCAGCCAAGTGGTCCGGGACAGGGTAGCTCCTGGAAACACCATATATTTT. As protein: CASSQVVRDRVAPGNTIYF.

The chain has TRBV20-1 and TRBJ2-7; 8 bases fit TRBD2. This CDR3 comprises 14 residues. CDR1 is DFQATT, CDR2 SNEGSKA, per germline (reference sequence). V was pared by 0 bases and J by 3 bases, with 4 bases of the junction left unmatched. The chain's CDR3 is CSARDGLAGYEQYF. In DNA, the CDR3 is TGCAGTGCTAGAGATGGCCTAGCGGGCTACGAGCAGTACTTC.

The sample holds a few counts of this clonotype. The chain is built from TRBV4-2 and TRBJ2-1; a possible D gene is TRBD2 (5 bases). This CDR3 has 16 residues. CDR1 LGHNA and CDR2 YNFKEQ come from the germline V gene. With 1 base removed from V and 0 bases from J, the gap between germline ends came to 10 bases. CDR3 loop: CASSQVERGSYNEQFF. The CDR3 DNA is TGTGCCAGCAGCCAAGTGGAACGGGGCTCCTACAATGAGCAGTTCTTC.

This clonotype was seen repeatedly, ten times or more. The chain combines TRBV6-2 or TRBV6-3 with TRBJ2-2, with 11 bases that match TRBD2. The CDR3 sequence is 16 residues long. Germline assignment: CDR1 MNHEY and CDR2 SVGEGT. Germline trimming cut 6 bases from V and 6 bases from J; bases unmatched to any gene: 9. CDR3 DNA sequence: TGTGCCAGCAGGCGTACTAGCGGGAGTAATCCCGGGGAGCTGTTTTTT. Encoded protein: CASRRTSGSNPGELFF.

This clonotype was recorded a few times. The chain couples TRBV6-4 to TRBJ2-2, with TRBD1 matching 7 bases. The junction had 6 bases not matched to a gene; V was cut back by 4 bases and J by 7 bases. Germline lookup yields CDR1 MRHNA and CDR2 SNTAGT. The CDR3 sequence is 14 residues long. The CDR3 here is CASSGQGSSGELFF. CDR3 nucleotides: TGTGCCAGCAGTGGACAGGGTAGCAGCGGGGAGCTGTTTTTT.

V usage is TRBV14 and J usage is TRBJ1-1, with D perhaps matching TRBD1 (6 bases). From germline, CDR1 is SGHDN and CDR2 FVKESK. The CDR3 sequence is 17 residues long. V lost 7 bases to trimming and J lost 0 bases, with 21 bases between them. This CDR3 is CASTRQGTGRMNTEAFF. CDR3 sequence (DNA): TGTGCCAGCACTCGACAAGGTACAGGGAGGATGAACACTGAAGCTTTCTTT.

This clonotype was counted between two and nine times. This chain uses TRBV12-3 or TRBV12-4 with TRBJ1-2; maybe TRBD1 (6 bases). Trimming cost V 6 bases and J 6 bases, with 11 bases left between them. The CDR3 runs to 12 residues. The CDR3 region has the DNA TGTGCCAGCAGACAGGGATCTGATGGCTACACCTTC. Translating gives CASRQGSDGYTF.

This chain connects TRBV6-4 to TRBJ2-1, with 8 nucleotides matching TRBD2. With V trimmed by 5 bases and J by 0 bases, 3 bases remained unmatched. The CDR3 totals 15 residues. Germline CDR1 and CDR2: MRHNA and SNTAGT. CDR3 sequence: CASSKRGSSYNEQFF. The CDR3 DNA follows: TGTGCCAGCAGTAAGCGGGGGAGCTCCTACAATGAGCAGTTCTTC.

The rearrangement joins TRBV2 to TRBJ1-3; TRBD1 might be the D (6 bases). Trimming shortened V by 7 bases and J by 0 bases, and 10 bases separated the two germline ends. This CDR3 contains 14 residues. Germline V gives CDR1 SNHLY, CDR2 FYNNEI. CDR3 DNA: TGTGCCAGCATGAAGGGGGTCTCTGGAAACACCATATATTTT. Translation: CASMKGVSGNTIYF. The full variable domain, in which reference TRBV2 and TRBJ1-3 provide the parts outside the CDR3, is EPEVTQTPSHQVTQMGQEVILRCVPISNHLYFYWYRQILGQKVEFLVSFYNNEISEKSEIFDDQFSVERPDGSNFTLKIRSTKLEDSAMYFCASMKGVSGNTIYFGEGSWLTVV.

This clonotype was seen many times. J is TRBJ1-1 and V is TRBV2, with D unclear. Germline V gene sequence: CDR1 SNHLY, CDR2 FYNNEI. CDR3 length: 14 amino acids. Trimming pared 2 bases from V and 6 bases from J, leaving 13 bases between. CDR3 DNA: TGTGCCAGCAGTGAAAGCCGGGGTATGTCTGAAGCTTTCTTT. Protein: CASSESRGMSEAFF.